This T cell receptor (beta chain) was identified in a study of T cells in Graves' hyperthyroidism and ophthalmopathy. CDR3 length equals 17 residues. Germline V lookup: CDR1 SGHAT, CDR2 FQNNGV. Diagnosis rested on symptoms, serum thyroxine and TRAb, thyroid ultrasound, and orbital computed tomography. The PBMCs were sourced from fresh peripheral blood (around 9.3 ml). Amplification of TCR beta CDR3 regions used RNA as the template. HTBI primers were used for first-round RT-PCR of the TCR CDR3. In TCRdb, the multiplex PCR reads were re-called with MiXCR into one record per CDR3 protein. The data hold nearly 250,000 distinct CDR3 sequences, with over 20% observed a single time. This clonotype has more than one count but fewer than ten. Being one base from a much bigger clone, this may be a read error.

Specimen: blood. The clonotype was recovered from a woman between 40 and 50 years old with Graves' ophthalmopathy. V is TRBV11-2 and J is TRBJ2-7, with 11 bases that match TRBD2. In nucleotides, the CDR3 is TGTGCCAGCAATTTAGGACCGGGACTAGCGGTTTCCTACGAGCGGTACTTC. This translates into CASNLGPGLAVSYERYF.